This T cell receptor (beta chain) was sequenced during a study of CD8+ T cells in alopecia areata. This clone occurred a few times. This CDR3 is built from 14 residues. Germline CDR1 and CDR2: MDHEN and SYDVKM. Trimming cost V 7 bases and J 0 bases, with 11 bases left between them. After isolation, RNA underwent reverse transcription to generate cDNA as the sequencing template. Only in-frame clones appear in the TCRdb table, and some are missing; sequencing was by immunoSEQ multiplex PCR. The sample records 140,000 to 150,000 clones, over 45% being singletons. Material for sequencing was CD4+ T cells sorted from blood. The sequence was obtained from a human donor with alopecia areata. The chain is built from TRBV28 and TRBJ2-3; D is ambiguous. CDR3 DNA: TGTGCCAGCACCGACCCGGACAGCACAGATACGCAGTATTTT. Translating gives CASTDPDSTDTQYF.